Following are 30 T cell receptor beta chains from one sample sequenced in a study of shared clonotypes between healthy human individuals. The data were produced by immunoSEQ multiplex PCR, yet TCRdb's version contains in-frame clones alone and is incomplete. The sample shows about 960,000 clones, around three quarters of them seen only once. Sequences were obtained from memory CD4+ T cells sorted from blood. Subset described: CD45RA-negative fraction. These receptors all come from a man aged 18 to 29 in good health.

DNA of the CDR3: TGTGCCAGCAGCCGAGGACAGGACTCCTACGAGCAGTACTTC. Translation: CASSRGQDSYEQYF. This rearrangement joins TRBV5-4 to TRBJ2-7, with 7 bases that match TRBD1. V lost 4 bases to trimming and J lost 0 bases; unmatched junction nucleotides: 4. Germline assignment: CDR1 SGHNT and CDR2 YYREEE (reference sequence). The CDR3 sequence is 14 residues long.

This chain connects TRBV6-1 to TRBJ1-2; 9 bases agree with TRBD1. Germline V gene sequence: CDR1 MNHNS, CDR2 SASEGT. V shed 2 bases, J shed 6 bases, and the junction held 7 bases outside the gene matches. CDR3 length equals 15 residues. The CDR3 DNA is TGTGCCAGCAGTGAAAGGTGGGGACAGGGAGATGGCTACACCTTC. Its translation: CASSERWGQGDGYTF.

V gene TRBV11-2 combines with J gene TRBJ2-6, with D tentatively TRBD1 (5 bases). The germline V gene has CDR1 SGHAT and CDR2 FQNNGV. Trimming took 10 bases from V and 0 from J, leaving 19 bases between them. The CDR3 sequence is 17 residues long. The CDR3 protein is CAIPLGLPHSGANVLTF. The CDR3 nucleotides are TGTGCCATCCCTTTGGGGCTTCCCCACTCTGGGGCCAACGTCCTGACTTTC.

The rearrangement joins TRBV30 to TRBJ2-7; TRBD2 aligns across 16 bases. The CDR3 loop spans 19 amino acids. V shed 0 bases, J shed 6 bases, and the junction held 14 bases outside the gene matches. Per the germline V gene, CDR1 is GTSNPN and CDR2 is SVGIG (reference sequence). The CDR3 sequence: CAWSVFGTSGRGRLAEQYF. The DNA of the CDR3 is TGTGCCTGGAGTGTATTCGGGACTAGCGGGAGGGGCCGCTTAGCCGAGCAGTACTTC.

The chain combines TRBV7-9 with TRBJ1-4; D not certain. Trimming pared 2 bases from V and 0 bases from J, leaving 4 bases between. The CDR3 spans 14 residues. Germline V gives CDR1 SEHNR, CDR2 FQNEAQ (reference sequence). CDR3 in amino acids: CASSLQATNEKLFF. The DNA of the CDR3 is TGTGCCAGCAGCTTACAAGCAACTAATGAAAAACTGTTTTTT.

The chain is built from TRBV4-1 and TRBJ2-3; D is perhaps TRBD1 (6 bases). In germline, CDR1 is MGHRA, CDR2 YSYEKL. The CDR3 totals 15 residues. V lost 0 bases, J lost 6 bases, and 13 bases lay in between. The DNA of the CDR3 is TGCGCCAGCAGCCAAGAGGGACAAAAAAGGGATACGCAGTATTTT. It is translated as CASSQEGQKRDTQYF.

This sequence joins TRBV7-3 and TRBJ2-1; 7 positions match TRBD2. With V trimmed by 0 bases and J by 9 bases, 8 bases remained unmatched. The CDR3 has 15 residues. Germline CDR1 is SGHTA and CDR2 is FQGTGA. CDR3 sequence (DNA): TGTGCCAGCAGCTTAACAAATGCGGGGGTAGGTGAGCAGTTCTTC. Its translation is CASSLTNAGVGEQFF.

V is TRBV27 and J is TRBJ2-1; D unresolved. Trimming stripped 5 bases from V and 3 bases from J, with 14 bases between. Germline V gene data show CDR1 as MNHEY and CDR2 as SMNVEV (reference sequence). This CDR3 has 15 amino acids. CDR3 bases: TGTGCCAGCAGTGCCTCCGGGTCGTTCTACAATGAGCAGTTCTTC. As protein: CASSASGSFYNEQFF.

Comment on this clone: One end of the junction fails to match germline, which may point to a read error. The rearrangement joins TRBV30 to TRBJ2-7, with D possibly TRBD1 on 5 matching bases. This CDR3 region has 12 residues. The V gene's germline CDR1 is GTSNPN and CDR2 SVGIG (reference sequence). The CDR3 reads CAWSNKGNIPIF. CDR3 DNA sequence: TGTGCCTGGAGTAATAAGGGGAATATCCCCATTTTC.

Written as DNA, the CDR3 is TGTGCCAGCCGCTGGGCTAGCGGGAGTGATACGCAGTATTTT. It codes for CASRWASGSDTQYF. The chain is built from TRBV25-1 and TRBJ2-3; 10 bases are shared with TRBD2. V gave up 8 bases and J gave up 6 bases; unmatched junction bases: 8. Per germline, CDR1 MGHDK and CDR2 SYGVNS. The CDR3 has 14 residues.

The V and J genes are TRBV6-6 and TRBJ2-7; 7 nucleotides agree with TRBD1. From germline, CDR1 is MNHNY and CDR2 SVGAGI (reference sequence). This CDR3 spans 14 amino acids. V gave up 5 bases and J gave up 2 bases; unmatched junction bases: 6. The CDR3 here is CASSTEGGPYEQYF. The CDR3 DNA is TGTGCCAGCAGTACTGAAGGGGGCCCCTACGAGCAGTACTTC.

The chain couples TRBV2 to TRBJ2-5; 7 nucleotides line up with TRBD1. The V segment lost 6 bases and the J segment 1 base; nucleotides outside the gene matches: 8. CDR1 is SNHLY, CDR2 FYNNEI, per germline. The CDR3 is 15 residues long. CDR3 sequence reads: CASRETGSRQETQYF. CDR3 in DNA: TGTGCCAGCAGGGAGACAGGGTCCCGCCAAGAGACCCAGTACTTC.

This clone occurred once. Within the sample, other DNA sequences also encode this same CDR3. This chain links TRBV5-1 with TRBJ1-2; D is ambiguous. Deletions cut 4 bases from V and 4 bases from J, with 11 bases between. The CDR3 contains 13 residues. Germline V CDR1 and CDR2: SGHRS, YFSETQ. This chain's CDR3 is CASSQTPSYGYTF. CDR3 coding DNA: TGCGCCAGCAGCCAAACCCCGAGCTATGGCTACACCTTC.

This clone was seen more than once but under ten times. CDR3 sequence: CASSLGLAGGPNTQYF. The CDR3 coding sequence is TGCGCCAGCAGCTTGGGACTAGCGGGGGGGCCTAATACGCAGTATTTT. This rearrangement joins TRBV5-1 to TRBJ2-3; 14 positions match TRBD2. V dropped 0 bases and J dropped 7; count of bases not matched to a gene: 4. Germline V gene sequence: CDR1 SGHRS, CDR2 YFSETQ. The CDR3 is 16 amino acids.

CDR3 sequence: CASSLVPGRANQPQHF. The CDR3 DNA is TGTGCCAGCAGCTTAGTGCCAGGGAGAGCCAATCAGCCCCAGCATTTT. The chain links TRBV11-2 to TRBJ1-5; TRBD1 is a possible D gene (5 bases). Germline assignment: CDR1 SGHAT and CDR2 FQNNGV. V was clipped by 1 base and J by 3 bases, with 13 bases between them. This CDR3 region has 16 residues.

Details on this clone: Other DNA sequences from this sample encode an identical CDR3 as well. The gene calls are TRBV4-1 and TRBJ1-5; D is perhaps TRBD1 (5 bases). The CDR3 is 14 amino acids. Trimming removed 0 bases at V and 4 bases at J, with 7 bases between. From germline, CDR1 is MGHRA and CDR2 YSYEKL. The CDR3 loop is CASSQERGNQPQHF. The CDR3 DNA reads as TGCGCCAGCAGCCAAGAGAGGGGAAATCAGCCCCAGCATTTT.

In DNA, the CDR3 is TGTGCCAGTAGTTCTCTACTAGCGAGGTCTATAGGGGAGCAGTACTTC. This sequence encodes CASSSLLARSIGEQYF. The chain employs TRBV19 and TRBJ2-7, with 7 bases identical to TRBD2. The CDR3 contains 16 residues. The ends lost 5 bases at V and 7 bases at J; junction bases unmatched: 17. The V gene's germline CDR1 is LNHDA and CDR2 SQIVND (reference sequence).

This clone was counted a few times. The chain combines TRBV10-3 with TRBJ2-7; 12 bases map to TRBD2. Unmatched junction bases numbered 6, after V lost 8 bases and J lost 7 bases. In germline, CDR1 is ENHRY, CDR2 SYGVKD. This CDR3 has 13 residues. DNA for the CDR3: TGTGCCATCGCTAGCGGGAGGGAAGTTGAGCAGTACTTC. This encodes CAIASGREVEQYF.

The J gene is TRBJ1-1, the V gene TRBV7-9; D uncertain. The CDR3 is 12 residues long. V lost 5 bases and J 8 bases, leaving 12 bases between the germline ends. Germline CDR1 is SEHNR and CDR2 is FQNEAQ (reference sequence). The CDR3 spells CASSQSQLEAFF. CDR3 bases: TGTGCCAGCAGCCAATCTCAGTTGGAAGCTTTCTTT.

The chain links TRBV7-9 to TRBJ1-1; D gene unclear. There are 16 residues in the CDR3. The V gene lost 0 bases and the J gene lost 0 bases, with 11 bases spanning the gap. CDR1 and CDR2 from the germline V gene are SEHNR and FQNEAQ (reference sequence). As DNA, the CDR3 is TGTGCCAGCAGCTTAGCTCTAAGGAGGGTGAACACTGAAGCTTTCTTT. It encodes CASSLALRRVNTEAFF.

The gene calls are TRBV5-1 and TRBJ2-2; TRBD1 matches 9 bases. Germline lookup yields CDR1 SGHRS and CDR2 YFSETQ. The CDR3 extends over 16 amino acids. V shed 4 bases and J 5 bases; nucleotides not matched to a gene: 9. The CDR3 is CASSISGGQGTGELFF. The CDR3 DNA follows: TGCGCCAGCAGCATATCCGGAGGACAGGGGACCGGGGAGCTGTTTTTT. The full variable domain, completed using reference TRBV5-1 and TRBJ2-2, is KAGVTQTPRYLIKTRGQQVTLSCSPISGHRSVSWYQQTPGQGLQFLFEYFSETQRNKGNFPGRFSGRQFSNSRSEMNVSTLELGDSALYLCASSISGGQGTGELFFGEGSRLTVL.

The gene calls are TRBV6-5 and TRBJ2-7, with TRBD1 identical over 7 bases. The ends lost 4 bases at V and 4 bases at J; junction bases unmatched: 7. Germline CDR1 MNHEY, CDR2 SVGAGI. The CDR3 contains 14 residues. CDR3 bases: TGTGCCAGCAGTTCGGACAGGCTCCCGTACGAGCAGTACTTC. Translated, it gives CASSSDRLPYEQYF.

The chain combines TRBV18 with TRBJ2-5; D gene uncertain. Between the trimmed V and J ends, which lost 8 bases and 2 bases, there was a span of 6 bases. This CDR3 has 11 amino acids. CDR1 and CDR2 from the germline V gene are KGHSH and LQKENI. The CDR3 DNA reads TGTGCCAGCCGGCAACAAGAGACCCAGTACTTC. It encodes CASRQQETQYF.

The V gene is TRBV10-3, the J gene TRBJ2-2, with TRBD2 matching 8 bases. V was clipped by 3 bases and J by 5 bases; unmatched bases: 11. Germline V gene data show CDR1 as ENHRY and CDR2 as SYGVKD. The CDR3 covers 17 residues. The CDR3 here is CAISDAPGSGVTGELFF. The CDR3 DNA reads TGTGCCATCAGTGACGCCCCGGGTAGCGGGGTAACCGGGGAGCTGTTTTTT.

The CDR3 DNA reads TGCGCCAGCAGCTTAGTCTCAGGGGCTGGAAACACCATATATTTT. This codes for CASSLVSGAGNTIYF. The chain employs TRBV5-1 and TRBJ1-3; tentative D call: TRBD1 (6 bases). Looked up from germline, CDR1 is SGHRS and CDR2 is YFSETQ. Trimming cost V 2 bases and J 2 bases, with 11 bases left between them. This CDR3 has 15 residues.

The chain links TRBV11-2 to TRBJ2-5; 8 nucleotides align to TRBD1. Germline V lookup: CDR1 SGHAT, CDR2 FQNNGV. This CDR3 contains 14 residues. V shed 4 bases and J 3 bases; nucleotides not matched to a gene: 4. The CDR3 sequence is CASSSPTGEETQYF. The CDR3 nucleotides read TGTGCCAGCAGCTCCCCGACAGGGGAAGAGACCCAGTACTTC.

The chain recombines TRBV7-2 with TRBJ2-3; the D is unclear. V was shortened by 1 base and J by 2 bases, with 10 bases between the two germline ends. CDR1 and CDR2 (germline): SGHTA, FQGNSA. The length of the CDR3 is 15 residues. The CDR3 spells CASSLGGQTTDTQYF. The CDR3 nucleotides read TGTGCCAGCAGCTTAGGAGGCCAGACCACAGATACGCAGTATTTT. The full variable domain, in which reference TRBV7-2 and TRBJ2-3 provide the parts outside the CDR3, is GAGVSQSPSNKVTEKGKDVELRCDPISGHTALYWYRQSLGQGLEFLIYFQGNSAPDKSGLPSDRFSAERTGGSVSTLTIQRTQQEDSAVYLCASSLGGQTTDTQYFGPGTRLTVL.

J is TRBJ2-5 and V is TRBV11-2; D unresolved. The V gene lost 4 bases and the J gene lost 5 bases, with 14 bases spanning the gap. The CDR3 is made up of 14 amino acids. Germline-derived CDR1 and CDR2 are SGHAT and FQNNGV. CDR3 in amino acids: CASSSSLIGETQYF. CDR3 DNA sequence: TGTGCCAGCAGCTCAAGTCTTATAGGGGAGACCCAGTACTTC.

The chain couples TRBV4-2 to TRBJ2-5; TRBD2 matches at 8 bases. The CDR3 loop spans 15 amino acids. Germline loops: CDR1 LGHNA, CDR2 YNFKEQ. V shed 4 bases and J 2 bases; nucleotides not matched to a gene: 6. CDR3 protein: CASSLSGGDQETQYF. The CDR3, as DNA: TGTGCCAGCAGCCTAAGCGGGGGCGATCAAGAGACCCAGTACTTC.

The chain joins TRBV9 to TRBJ1-1, with D perhaps TRBD1 (5 bases). The CDR3 is 12 amino acids. The V end was cut by 4 bases, the J end by 6 bases, with 10 bases between. Germline V gives CDR1 SGDLS, CDR2 YYNGEE. This CDR3 reads CASSPGGAEAFF. DNA for the CDR3: TGTGCCAGCAGCCCCGGGGGGGCTGAAGCTTTCTTT.